This T cell receptor beta chain is from a study of neurological immune-mediated disorders. The study, taken as a whole, reports: Multiple sclerosis was found to have the least TCR clonal expansion, below healthy controls, and HTLV-1-associated myelopathy the most. The expanded clones of different subjects shared no CDR3 amino acid sequences (suggesting private repertoires in all groups).

Ten or more counts support this clonotype. The antigen is undetermined. The cDNA was generated through 5'RACE incorporating 10-nucleotide random UMIs. TCRdb itself ran the 5' RACE reads through MiXCR, one entry per CDR3 protein. The sample includes about 50,000 distinct CDR3 sequences, about 9.4% of them seen just once. Unsorted libraries used 2 million PBMCs kept at -80 degrees C. The CDR3 length is 15 residues. V lost 0 bases, J lost 2 bases, and 8 bases lay in between. Germline CDR1 is LGHNA and CDR2 is YNFKEQ. The sequence was collected from a man between 65 and 85 years old with HTLV-1-associated myelopathy (HAM/TSP). The sequencing sample was made of PBMCs. The chain links TRBV4-2 to TRBJ2-1, with D maybe TRBD1 (5 bases). The CDR3 sequence: CASSQEQTAYNEQFF. Here the CDR3 DNA reads TGTGCCAGCAGCCAAGAACAGACAGCCTACAATGAGCAGTTCTTC.